This T cell receptor (beta chain) was obtained from a study of blood T cell repertoires in COVID-19 (dated by TCRdb to the early 2020s). Some background on the complete study: Collaborator samples came from the United States, Italy and Spain and covered acute and convalescent phases of COVID-19. The prospective study material was composed of cDNA or gDNA derived from T cells, B-cell-depleted T cells, or PBMCs. The dataset comprised deeply sampled blood TCRbeta repertoires from subjects exposed to, actively infected with, or recovered from COVID-19. A freely available public database, intended as a resource for researchers studying the immune response to SARS-CoV-2, is where the repertoires were released. Samples came from the ongoing ImmuneRACE study (first 160 participants) plus 1,254 subjects from 6 global collaborators. A de-identified subject ID, COVID-19 status, age in years and sex were almost always included in the sample metadata. Where available, HLA class I and class II types were obtained from metadata supplied by the sample provider rather than from assay-based typing. Beyond this particular receptor, the publication reports: Clinical and demographic metadata were provided uncurated, with the amount varying by source and participant.

TCRbeta CDR3 regions were amplified from genomic DNA using the immunoSEQ Assay, a bias-controlled multiplex PCR. As for the authors' bioinformatics: Within the assay, amplification of reference gene primers was used to estimate how many nucleated cells each sample contained. To quantify the absolute abundance of each unique TCRbeta CDR3 rearrangement, sequence reads were collapsed and filtered. For each sample, productive Simpson clonality was calculated as the square root of Simpson's diversity index over productive rearrangements. Sourced from immuneACCESS, this table was stored by TCRdb with only in-frame sequences that have V and J called. A share of the clones is absent; for the studies checked, an unresolved V gene accounts for under half, and the remainder has no known explanation. For V, J and clone size, that table is used; D and trimming come from the DNA. The sample profile shows about 69,000 clones; about four fifths of them were found once. Around 47% of the sample is in the top ten clones.

Inclusive of the bounding cysteine and phenylalanine, the CDR3 is 14 residues long. Only the CDR3 part of the read is kept: 42 bases, read in frame from the first base. The germline V gene gives CDR1 as ENHRY and CDR2 as SYGVKD. The germline ends are 12 bases apart after V is trimmed by 7 bases and J by 3 bases. A few counts support this clone. This receptor's antigen is unknown. No much larger clonotype is one base removed from it; base qualities were not supplied. Each collaborating institution followed its own protocols to collect whole blood in K2EDTA tubes. Collaborator samples were shipped for TCRbeta analysis as frozen whole blood, isolated PBMCs, or DNA extracted from either sample type.

Sample: peripheral blood. The sequence was collected from a human donor in a cohort sampled during active COVID-19. The sequence is built from TRBV10-3 and TRBJ1-4; a weak D assignment points to TRBD1 (5 bases agree). The CDR3 amino acid sequence is: CAITPGGANEKLFF. The bases are TGTGCCATCACCCCCGGGGGGGCTAATGAAAAACTGTTTTTT.